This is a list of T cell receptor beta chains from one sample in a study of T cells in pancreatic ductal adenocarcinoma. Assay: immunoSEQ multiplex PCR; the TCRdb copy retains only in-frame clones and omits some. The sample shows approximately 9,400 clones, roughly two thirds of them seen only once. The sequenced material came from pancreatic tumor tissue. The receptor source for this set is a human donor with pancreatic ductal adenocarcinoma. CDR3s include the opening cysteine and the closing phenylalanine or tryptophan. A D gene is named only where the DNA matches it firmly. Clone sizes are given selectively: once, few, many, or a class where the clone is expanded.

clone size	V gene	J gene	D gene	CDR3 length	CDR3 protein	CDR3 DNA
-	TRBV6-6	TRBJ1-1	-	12	CASTLPGTEAFF	TGTGCCAGCACCCTCCCAGGGACTGAAGCTTTCTTT
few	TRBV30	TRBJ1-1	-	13	CAWSVGGNTEAFF	TGTGCCTGGAGTGTTGGCGGGAACACTGAAGCTTTCTTT
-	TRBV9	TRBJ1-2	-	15	CASSDKQGINYGYTF	TGTGCCAGCAGCGATAAACAGGGTATTAACTATGGCTACACCTTC
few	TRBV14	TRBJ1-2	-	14	CASSLGGGVWDYTF	TGTGCCAGCAGCCTCGGGGGGGGAGTTTGGGACTACACCTTC
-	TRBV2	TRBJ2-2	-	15	CASSGRLDDTGELFF	TGTGCCAGCAGTGGGAGACTAGATGACACCGGGGAGCTGTTTTTT
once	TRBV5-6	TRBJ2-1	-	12	CASSFGLAEQFF	TGTGCCAGCAGCTTTGGTTTGGCTGAGCAGTTCTTC
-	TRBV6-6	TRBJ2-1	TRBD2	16	CASRYTSGRAYNEQFF	TGTGCCAGCAGATACACTAGCGGGAGGGCCTACAATGAGCAGTTCTTC
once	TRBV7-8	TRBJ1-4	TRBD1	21	CASSLVLGTGGLVAANEKLFF	TGTGCCAGCAGCTTAGTTTTAGGGACAGGGGGCTTGGTGGCGGCTAATGAAAAACTGTTTTTT
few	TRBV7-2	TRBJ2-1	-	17	CASSLGGLSSSYNEQFF	TGTGCCAGCAGCTTAGGCGGACTGTCAAGCTCCTACAATGAGCAGTTCTTC
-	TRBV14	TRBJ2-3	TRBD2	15	CASSQGWTSGTPPYF	TGTGCCAGCAGCCAAGGATGGACTAGCGGGACCCCCCCCTACTTT
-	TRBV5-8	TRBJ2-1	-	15	CASSLEGAGLPEQFF	TGTGCCAGCAGCTTGGAAGGGGCAGGGCTCCCTGAGCAGTTCTTC
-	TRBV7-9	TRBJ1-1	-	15	CASSPDGGINTEAFF	TGTGCCAGCAGCCCCGACGGGGGGATTAACACTGAAGCTTTCTTT
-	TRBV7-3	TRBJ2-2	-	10	CALWSGELFF	TGTGCCCTCTGGAGCGGGGAGCTGTTTTTT
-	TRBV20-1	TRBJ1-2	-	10	CSAWQYGYTF	TGCAGTGCGTGGCAGTACGGCTACACCTTC
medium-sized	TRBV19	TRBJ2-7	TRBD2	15	CASSIGHSGAYEQYF	TGTGCCAGTAGTATCGGGCACAGCGGGGCCTACGAGCAGTACTTC
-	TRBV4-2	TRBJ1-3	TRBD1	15	CASSSAQGAGNTIYF	TGTGCCAGCAGCTCCGCACAGGGGGCTGGAAACACCATATATTTT
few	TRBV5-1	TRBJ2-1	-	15	CASSSTGSSYNEQFF	TGCGCCAGCAGCTCAACAGGTAGCTCCTACAATGAGCAGTTCTTC
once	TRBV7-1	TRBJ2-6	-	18	CASSCSIRGQSRANVLTF	TGTGCCAGCAGCTGTAGTATACGAGGACAAAGTCGGGCCAACGTCCTGACTTTC
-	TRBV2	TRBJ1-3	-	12	CASSFDRNTIYF	TGTGCCAGCAGTTTTGACAGAAACACCATATATTTT
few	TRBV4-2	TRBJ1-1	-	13	CASSQVRDTEAFF	TGTGCCAGCAGCCAAGTAAGGGACACTGAAGCTTTCTTT
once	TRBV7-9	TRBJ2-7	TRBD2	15	CASSLGAGGHYEQYF	TGTGCCAGCAGCTTAGGCGCGGGGGGCCACTACGAGCAGTACTTC
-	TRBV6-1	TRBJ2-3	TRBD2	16	CASSKAGGPGTDTQYF	TGTGCCAGCAGTAAAGCGGGGGGGCCTGGCACAGATACGCAGTATTTT
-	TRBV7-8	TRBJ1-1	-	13	CASSLDSGAEAFF	TGTGCCAGCAGCTTAGATTCCGGGGCTGAAGCTTTCTTT
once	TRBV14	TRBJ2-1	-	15	CASSQGLARHNEQFF	TGTGCCAGCAGCCAAGGCCTAGCGCGACACAATGAGCAGTTCTTC
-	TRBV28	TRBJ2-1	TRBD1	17	CASSPHQGALRGTEQFF	TGTGCCAGCAGCCCGCATCAGGGGGCTCTTAGAGGGACTGAGCAGTTCTTC
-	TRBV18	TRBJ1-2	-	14	CASSRSNTGTGYTF	TGTGCCAGCTCACGCTCCAACACAGGGACTGGCTACACCTTC
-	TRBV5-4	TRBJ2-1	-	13	CASSLRQGDEQFF	TGTGCCAGCAGCTTGCGCCAGGGTGATGAGCAGTTCTTC
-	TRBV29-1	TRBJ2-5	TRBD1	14	CSVSLGQGGGTQYF	TGCAGCGTTAGTCTCGGACAGGGCGGCGGGACCCAGTACTTC
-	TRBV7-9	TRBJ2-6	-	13	CARGAPGANVLTF	TGTGCCAGAGGTGCCCCTGGGGCCAACGTCCTGACTTTC
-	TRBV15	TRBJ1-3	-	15	CATSRNTLSGNTIYF	TGTGCCACCAGCAGAAATACCCTCTCTGGAAACACCATATATTTT
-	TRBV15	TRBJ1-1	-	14	CATSTLAGPTEAFF	TGTGCCACCAGCACCCTGGCGGGTCCCACTGAAGCTTTCTTT
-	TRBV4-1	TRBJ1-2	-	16	CASSQLGVPTSYGYTF	TGCGCCAGCAGCCAACTTGGCGTTCCCACTTCCTATGGCTACACCTTC
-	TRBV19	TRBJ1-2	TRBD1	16	CASSVPGQGAGYGYTF	TGTGCCAGTAGTGTTCCCGGACAGGGGGCTGGCTATGGCTACACCTTC
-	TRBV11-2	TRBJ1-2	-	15	CASRTREAAYGGYTF	TGTGCCAGCAGAACCCGGGAGGCCGCTTACGGGGGCTACACCTTC
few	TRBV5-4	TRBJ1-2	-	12	CASSLDSSGYTF	TGTGCCAGCAGCTTAGACAGCTCGGGCTACACCTTC
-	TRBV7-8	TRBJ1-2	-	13	CASSLAQGYGYTF	TGTGCCAGCAGCTTAGCACAAGGCTATGGCTACACCTTC
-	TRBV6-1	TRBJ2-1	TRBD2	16	CASSERRGGGGDEQFF	TGTGCCAGCAGTGAACGGCGGGGGGGCGGAGGGGATGAGCAGTTCTTC
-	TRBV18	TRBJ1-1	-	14	CASSPPLQGIRAFF	TGTGCCAGCTCACCACCGTTACAGGGAATCAGGGCTTTCTTT
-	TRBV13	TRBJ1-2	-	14	CASTHRHLRRGYTF	TGTGCCAGCACCCATAGGCATCTAAGGCGCGGCTACACCTTC